These 20 T cell receptor beta chains share one sample of origin, sequenced in a study of vaccination effects on CD4 cells after COVID-19. Subsequent to approximately 9 days of culture, CD4+ T cells were isolated. Data came from immunoSEQ multiplex PCR; TCRdb stores just in-frame clones and leaves some out. The table lists 40,000 or so clones, roughly 82% of them singletons. Their cognate antigens are unknown. Sequenced material: CD4+ T cells from PBMCs cultured without peptide, taken before COVID-19 vaccination. These receptors were collected from a human donor who received a COVID-19 vaccine.

The chain recombines TRBV7-2 with TRBJ1-2; 7 bases match TRBD1. Germline V gene data show CDR1 as SGHTA and CDR2 as FQGNSA. The CDR3 runs 14 residues. Trimming removed 8 bases from V and 8 bases from J; junction bases left unmatched: 14. CDR3 protein: CASGAGQLVQGYTF. CDR3 nucleotide sequence: TGTGCCAGCGGAGCGGGACAGCTCGTTCAAGGCTACACCTTC.

V and J are TRBV11-2 and TRBJ1-2, with 7 bases fitting TRBD1. From germline, CDR1 is SGHAT and CDR2 FQNNGV. V dropped 3 bases and J dropped 6; count of bases not matched to a gene: 1. CDR3 size: 12 residues. The CDR3 loop is CASSLTGNGYTF. The CDR3, as DNA: TGTGCCAGCAGCTTGACAGGGAATGGCTACACCTTC.

The rearrangement joins TRBV18 to TRBJ2-1; D gene ambiguous. V was clipped by 2 bases and J by 8 bases, with 13 bases between them. The CDR3 length is 14 residues. Germline V CDR1 and CDR2: KGHSH, LQKENI. This CDR3 is CASSPALYGDEQFF. CDR3 bases: TGTGCCAGCTCACCAGCCCTCTATGGGGATGAGCAGTTCTTC.

This rearrangement joins TRBV7-2 to TRBJ2-1; weak D call: TRBD1 (6 bases). Trimming took off 2 bases at V and 7 bases at J, with 6 bases between the two ends. Germline loops: CDR1 SGHTA, CDR2 FQGNSA. This CDR3 has 12 amino acids. CDR3 in amino acids: CASSLQGNEQFF. In DNA form, the CDR3 reads TGTGCCAGCAGCTTACAGGGGAATGAGCAGTTCTTC.

The chain carries TRBV5-1 and TRBJ1-1; D ambiguous. CDR1 is SGHRS and CDR2 is YFSETQ in the germline V gene. The CDR3 sequence is 16 residues long. V lost 4 bases and J 0 bases, leaving 16 bases between the germline ends. The CDR3 nucleotides are TGCGCCAGCAGCCCCGTGTCTGGGGAGATGAACACTGAAGCTTTCTTT. This sequence encodes CASSPVSGEMNTEAFF.

The rearrangement joins TRBV24-1 to TRBJ2-1, with 7 bases fitting TRBD1. The CDR3 totals 16 residues. Germline assignment: CDR1 KGHDR and CDR2 SFDVKD. V was pared by 3 bases and J by 0 bases, with 4 bases of the junction left unmatched. CDR3: CATSDRHRGSYNEQFF. CDR3 DNA: TGTGCCACCAGTGATCGGCACAGGGGCTCCTACAATGAGCAGTTCTTC.

The table lists this clone with a few counts. The chain is built from TRBV9 and TRBJ2-1, with D unresolved. The ends were cut back, 4 bases at V and 2 bases at J, with 22 bases in the middle. The germline CDR1 and CDR2 sequences are SGDLS and YYNGEE. CDR3 length: 18 residues. This chain's CDR3 is CASSPRAGGSPTYNEQFF. CDR3 in DNA: TGTGCCAGCAGCCCCCGTGCCGGCGGTTCCCCAACCTACAATGAGCAGTTCTTC.

The V gene is TRBV6-1, the J gene TRBJ2-3, with TRBD1 as a possible D gene (6 bases). Between the trimmed V and J ends, which lost 3 bases and 3 bases, there was a span of 10 bases. The CDR3 extends over 14 amino acids. Germline CDR1 is MNHNS and CDR2 is SASEGT. The CDR3 coding sequence is TGTGCCAGCAGTGACCGGGACACGACAGATACGCAGTATTTT. Its protein is CASSDRDTTDTQYF.

The chain has TRBV3-1 (or the pseudogene TRBV3-2) and TRBJ1-1; D gene unclear. CDR3 size: 13 residues. CDR1 and CDR2 from the germline V gene are LGHDT and YNNKEL (reference sequence). V lost 4 bases to trimming and J lost 4 bases, with 10 bases between them. CDR3 nucleotide sequence: TGTGCCAGCAGCCCAAGTCGGGGCACTGAAGCTTTCTTT. It is translated as CASSPSRGTEAFF.

The chain carries TRBV2 and TRBJ1-3; D uncertain. Trimming took off 6 bases at V and 2 bases at J, with 17 bases between the two ends. CDR3 length: 16 residues. The germline V gene encodes CDR1 SNHLY and CDR2 FYNNEI. This chain's CDR3 is CASSGHGNPTGNTIYF. CDR3 sequence (DNA): TGTGCCAGCAGCGGCCACGGAAATCCAACTGGAAACACCATATATTTT.

The gene calls are TRBV6-4 and TRBJ2-3, with TRBD1 matching over 8 bases. Looked up from germline, CDR1 is MRHNA and CDR2 is SNTAGT. CDR3 length: 10 amino acids. This CDR3 reads CLTGADTQYF. The CDR3 nucleotides are TGTTTGACAGGGGCAGATACGCAGTATTTT.

V and J are TRBV29-1 and TRBJ2-5; either TRBD1 or TRBD2 may supply D (6 bases each). This CDR3 contains 15 residues. The V gene lost 3 bases and the J gene lost 5 bases, with 19 bases spanning the gap. Germline CDR1 is SQVTM and CDR2 is ANQGSEA. The CDR3 is CSVDPDPGGRETQYF. CDR3 bases: TGCAGCGTTGATCCGGACCCCGGGGGCCGGGAGACCCAGTACTTC.

V usage is TRBV18 and J usage is TRBJ1-4, with TRBD1 matching over 7 bases. Trimming took 2 bases from V and 1 from J; bases not matched to a gene: 10. Germline V lookup: CDR1 KGHSH, CDR2 LQKENI. The CDR3 is made up of 18 amino acids. The CDR3: CASSPSFGQGETNEKLFF. The CDR3 DNA reads as TGTGCCAGCTCACCATCTTTTGGCCAGGGGGAAACTAATGAAAAACTGTTTTTT.

This clone was counted once. The chain uses TRBV7-2 and TRBJ2-3, with TRBD2 matching over 10 bases. The CDR3 totals 16 residues. The trim removed 0 bases at V and 6 bases at J, leaving 6 bases unmatched. From germline, CDR1 is SGHTA and CDR2 FQGNSA. CDR3 protein: CASSLAGLAGVDTQYF. The CDR3 nucleotides read TGTGCCAGCAGCTTAGCGGGCCTAGCGGGGGTGGATACGCAGTATTTT.

The CDR3: CASSGRWGAQETQYF. The CDR3 DNA reads as TGTGCCAGCAGCGGTCGATGGGGGGCCCAAGAGACCCAGTACTTC. The rearrangement links TRBV7-7 to TRBJ2-5; D tentatively reads TRBD1 or TRBD2 (6 bases each). CDR1 is SSHAT, CDR2 FNYEAQ, per germline (reference sequence). Trimming removed 5 bases from V and 1 base from J, with 14 bases in between. The CDR3 is made up of 15 amino acids.

The chain has TRBV10-3 and TRBJ1-1, with D possibly being TRBD1 (5 bases). CDR3 length: 15 amino acids. The germline V gene has CDR1 ENHRY and CDR2 SYGVKD. V shed 9 bases and J shed 6 bases, with 23 bases lying between them. The CDR3 sequence is CAILVWSREGPEAFF. DNA for the CDR3: TGTGCCATTTTGGTCTGGTCCAGGGAAGGACCTGAAGCTTTCTTT.

This clone was picked up one time. J is TRBJ2-5 and V is TRBV24-1; 8 bases line up with TRBD2. Per the germline V gene, CDR1 is KGHDR and CDR2 is SFDVKD. The CDR3 consists of 16 residues. The V gene end was trimmed by 0 bases and the J gene end by 5 bases; junction bases not matched to a gene: 7. The chain's CDR3 is CATSDLFAGGVETQYF. The CDR3, as DNA: TGTGCCACCAGTGATTTGTTTGCGGGGGGCGTGGAGACCCAGTACTTC.

J is TRBJ1-2 and V is TRBV6-2 or TRBV6-3, with 7 nucleotides matching TRBD1. The V gene end was trimmed by 2 bases and the J gene end by 5 bases; junction bases not matched to a gene: 11. The CDR3 is 16 amino acids. Germline lookup yields CDR1 MNHEY and CDR2 SVGEGT. This chain's CDR3 is CASSYHSTTGRYGYTF. The CDR3 coding sequence is TGTGCCAGCAGTTACCATTCGACGACAGGGCGATATGGCTACACCTTC.

This CDR3 is CASSQGSGGSTEAFF. CDR3 sequence (DNA): TGTGCCAGCAGCCAGGGCTCTGGGGGTTCCACTGAAGCTTTCTTT. The J gene is TRBJ1-1, the V gene TRBV7-9; possibly TRBD1 for D (5 bases). Germline V gene lookup returns CDR1 SEHNR and CDR2 FQNEAQ (reference sequence). This CDR3 region has 15 residues. Trimming took 5 bases from V and 4 from J, leaving 17 bases between them.

The chain carries TRBV5-1 and TRBJ2-1; unclear D gene. V lost 2 bases to trimming and J lost 5 bases, with 8 bases between them. The CDR3 contains 13 residues. CDR1 is SGHRS and CDR2 is YFSETQ in the germline V gene. CDR3 region: CASSFSQNNEQFF. CDR3 nucleotide sequence: TGCGCCAGCAGCTTTAGTCAGAACAATGAGCAGTTCTTC.